This TCR beta chain is drawn from a study of radiotherapy plus CTLA-4 blockade in lung cancer. This clone was detected a few times. Assay used: immunoSEQ multiplex PCR; TCRdb lists only in-frame clones, some missing. Among about 28,000 clones listed, around 80% were seen once. With ipilimumab providing CTLA-4 blockade, focal radiation was administered to patients who had chemo-refractory metastatic non-small-cell lung cancer. The CDR3 contains 16 residues. The germline V gene has CDR1 SGHDT and CDR2 YYEEEE. The V end lost 2 bases, the J end lost 0 bases, and 14 bases lay between the germline ends. V and J are TRBV5-6 and TRBJ1-1, with D unclear. The material was peripheral blood, obtained from a patient treated with radiotherapy plus ipilimumab. The TCR was taken from a human donor with non-small cell lung cancer who had stable disease on radiotherapy plus ipilimumab. The CDR3, as DNA: TGTGCCAGCAGCTTATTAGACCTAATAATGAACACTGAAGCTTTCTTT. Its protein is CASSLLDLIMNTEAFF.